These 9 T cell receptor beta chains originate from one sample sequenced in a study of T cells after yellow fever vaccination. One entry per CDR3 protein results from TCRdb running MiXCR on the 5' RACE reads. The table records about 550,000 distinct CDR3 sequences, 15% to 20% of them present only once. This specimen consisted of PBMCs, obtained 15 days after the yellow fever booster vaccination. These receptors were collected from a man in his thirties or forties who received the YFV17D yellow fever vaccine.

This clonotype occurred a few times. The genes are TRBV6-1 and TRBJ2-5, with D uncertain. Germline CDR1 MNHNS, CDR2 SASEGT. The CDR3 covers 14 residues. Trimming removed 3 bases at V and 6 bases at J, with 14 bases between. In DNA form, the CDR3 reads TGTGCCAGCAGTGACGTCCGAGGAGAAAAGACCCAGTACTTC. This codes for CASSDVRGEKTQYF.

This clonotype was observed a handful of times. The chain uses TRBV20-1 and TRBJ2-7, with a possible D match to TRBD2 (5 bases). The germline CDR1 and CDR2 sequences are DFQATT and SNEGSKA (reference sequence). Trimming took 3 bases from V and 2 from J, leaving 14 bases between them. CDR3 length equals 14 residues. The DNA of the CDR3 is TGCAGTGCTAGGAACCCAGCGGCCCCCTACGAGCAGTACTTC. It is translated as CSARNPAAPYEQYF.

This clonotype was seen a handful of times. The chain links TRBV12-3 or TRBV12-4 to TRBJ2-3; weak D call: TRBD2 (5 bases). This CDR3 has 15 amino acids. V lost 3 bases to trimming and J lost 2 bases, with 12 bases between them. The CDR3 sequence is CASSLGLAYTDTQYF. CDR3 in DNA: TGTGCCAGCAGTTTGGGTCTAGCTTACACAGATACGCAGTATTTT.

This clonotype was observed a handful of times. The chain uses TRBV7-2 and TRBJ2-4; 7 bases fit TRBD1. Germline CDR1 SGHTA, CDR2 FQGNSA. This CDR3 spans 17 amino acids. J gave up 1 base and V 5 bases, and 11 bases lay outside the gene matches. The CDR3 DNA reads as TGTGCCAGCAGCCCAACGACAGGGCCCCGGGCCAAAAACATTCAGTACTTC. It codes for CASSPTTGPRAKNIQYF.

This clonotype was seen only once. The gene calls are TRBV29-1 and TRBJ2-1; a weak D match, TRBD2 (6 bases). Looked up from germline, CDR1 is SQVTM and CDR2 is ANQGSEA. The CDR3 covers 15 residues. V gave up 3 bases and J gave up 6 bases, with 18 bases separating them. CDR3: CSVEDRRGTSNEQFF. CDR3 coding DNA: TGCAGCGTTGAGGACCGTCGCGGGACTTCCAATGAGCAGTTCTTC.

V is TRBV22-1 and J is TRBJ2-1; the table's D call of TRBD1 was not tested on the DNA. TRBV22-1 is listed as a pseudogene. The CDR3 loop spans 10 amino acids. The CDR3 region is CPGFGGEQFF. The DNA of the CDR3 is TGTCCTGGATTCGGGGGTGAGCAGTTCTTC.

The chain has TRBV10-3 and TRBJ2-1; 7 bases agree with TRBD1. CDR3 size: 13 residues. Looked up from germline, CDR1 is ENHRY and CDR2 is SYGVKD. The V and J ends lost 6 bases and 7 bases, in that order; junction bases with no gene match: 6. CDR3 in amino acids: CAISLDRENEQFF. CDR3 coding DNA: TGTGCCATCAGCCTAGACAGGGAAAATGAGCAGTTCTTC.

There are a few counts of this clonotype. The chain is built from TRBV5-1 and TRBJ1-1; a possible D gene is TRBD1 (6 bases). The V end was cut by 3 bases, the J end by 1 base, with 10 bases between. Germline V lookup: CDR1 SGHRS, CDR2 YFSETQ. This CDR3 has 14 amino acids. The DNA for the CDR3 is TGCGCCAGCAGCTGGGGGGCAGAGAACACTGAAGCTTTCTTT. It yields the protein CASSWGAENTEAFF.

The chain is built from TRBV5-5 and TRBJ2-2, with D possibly being TRBD1 or TRBD2 (7 bases each). This CDR3 region has 16 residues. V lost 0 bases, J lost 9 bases, and 18 bases lay in between. Germline V gene sequence: CDR1 SGHKS, CDR2 YYEKEE (reference sequence). In DNA, the CDR3 is TGTGCCAGCAGCTTGGAGCACCAGGGGGGGTTGCGGGAGCTGTTTTTT. This encodes CASSLEHQGGLRELFF.